What follows are 26 T cell receptor beta chains derived from one specimen sequenced in a study of blood T cell repertoires in COVID-19. Profiling relied on immunoSEQ multiplex PCR, and the TCRdb table lists in-frame clones only, not all of them. This table has around 92,000 clones, approximately 83% appearing once. Sequenced material: peripheral blood. The receptors here all came from a woman aged 80 or over with acute or convalescent COVID-19.

V gene TRBV2 combines with J gene TRBJ1-3; 8 bases agree with TRBD1. J was trimmed by 4 bases and V by 8 bases; bases with no gene match: 1. This CDR3 spans 12 amino acids. Germline loops: CDR1 SNHLY, CDR2 FYNNEI. The CDR3 here is CASRTGGNTIYF. The DNA for the CDR3 is TGTGCCAGCCGGACAGGGGGAAACACCATATATTTT.

This clone was picked up one time. The chain has TRBV5-6 and TRBJ1-5; 7 bases line up with TRBD1. There are 14 residues in the CDR3. Trimming removed 0 bases from V and 5 bases from J; junction bases left unmatched: 2. Germline lookup yields CDR1 SGHDT and CDR2 YYEEEE. The CDR3, as DNA: TGTGCCAGCAGCTTGGCCCAGGGGGATCAGCCCCAGCATTTT. Translation: CASSLAQGDQPQHF.

V and J are TRBV11-2 and TRBJ2-1, with 7 nucleotides matching TRBD2. This CDR3 region has 14 residues. V lost 2 bases, J lost 8 bases, and 6 bases stayed unmatched. Germline loops: CDR1 SGHAT, CDR2 FQNNGV. For the CDR3, the DNA is TGTGCCAGCAGCTTACGGCGGGAGTCCTATGAGCAGTTCTTC. Encoded protein: CASSLRRESYEQFF.

In DNA form, the CDR3 reads TGTGCCAGCAGCCAAAGTAGCGGGAGTGCCTACGAGCAGTACTTC. This sequence encodes CASSQSSGSAYEQYF. V and J are TRBV9 and TRBJ2-7; 9 nucleotides match TRBD2. This CDR3 contains 15 residues. Trimming at V came to 4 bases and at J to 2 bases, leaving 7 bases not matched to a gene. Per germline, CDR1 SGDLS and CDR2 YYNGEE.

The J gene is TRBJ2-7, the V gene TRBV7-8; D is perhaps TRBD2 (5 bases). The V end was cut by 1 base, the J end by 4 bases, with 17 bases between. Germline V gives CDR1 SGHVS, CDR2 FQNEAQ. The CDR3 has 16 amino acids. DNA of the CDR3: TGTGCCAGCAGCTTAGGACGGGCTAACGGGATGTACGAGCAGTACTTC. It yields the protein CASSLGRANGMYEQYF.

The CDR3 nucleotides read TGCGCCAGCAGCTTGAATACAGGGAAACCCTACGAGCAGTACTTC. Translation gives CASSLNTGKPYEQYF. V gene TRBV5-1 combines with J gene TRBJ2-7, with a tentative D call TRBD1 (6 bases). The CDR3 runs 15 residues. Trimming stripped 1 base from V and 2 bases from J, with 13 bases between. Germline CDR1 and CDR2: SGHRS and YFSETQ.

The chain links TRBV4-1 to TRBJ2-7; a weak D match, TRBD2 (6 bases). Germline CDR1 and CDR2: MGHRA and YSYEKL. Between the trimmed V and J ends, which lost 4 bases and 5 bases, there was a span of 18 bases. CDR3 length: 15 amino acids. CDR3: CASSRAGSLDDEQYF. Written as DNA, the CDR3 is TGCGCCAGCAGCCGCGCGGGGAGTCTGGATGACGAGCAGTACTTC.

The chain combines TRBV7-2 with TRBJ2-7, with D maybe TRBD1 (6 bases). Germline CDR1 and CDR2: SGHTA and FQGNSA. The CDR3 length is 15 residues. Trimming stripped 1 base from V and 2 bases from J, with 12 bases between. CDR3 in amino acids: CASSLDQAGAYEQYF. CDR3 DNA: TGTGCCAGCAGCTTAGATCAGGCAGGGGCCTACGAGCAGTACTTC.

The chain's CDR3 is CASRPGGPSNEKLFF. CDR3 in DNA: TGTGCCAGCAGGCCCGGGGGGCCATCTAATGAAAAACTGTTTTTT. The chain couples TRBV6-5 to TRBJ1-4, with D tentatively TRBD1 (6 bases). CDR1 is MNHEY, CDR2 SVGAGI, per germline. CDR3 length equals 15 residues. V was clipped by 6 bases and J by 3 bases, with 14 bases between them.

The V gene is TRBV19, the J gene TRBJ1-5; TRBD1 agrees at 9 bases. Germline trimming cut 4 bases from V and 0 bases from J; bases unmatched to any gene: 10. The CDR3 extends over 18 amino acids. Germline CDR1 reads LNHDA; CDR2 reads SQIVND (reference sequence). CDR3 in amino acids: CASSRDRARRNSNQPQHF. Here the CDR3 DNA reads TGTGCCAGTAGTAGGGACAGGGCCAGGCGCAATAGCAATCAGCCCCAGCATTTT.

This clone was counted at least ten times. V is TRBV5-6 and J is TRBJ1-5; the match to TRBD1 covers 7 bases. The CDR3 length is 14 residues. J was trimmed by 3 bases and V by 6 bases; bases with no gene match: 6. CDR1 is SGHDT, CDR2 YYEEEE, per germline. This CDR3 reads CASKTGLDNQPQHF. In DNA, the CDR3 is TGTGCCAGCAAGACAGGGCTTGACAATCAGCCCCAGCATTTT.

The chain recombines TRBV6-7 with TRBJ1-4; D is uncertain. TRBV6-7 is an ORF, with its function uncertain. This CDR3 region has 14 residues. V was trimmed by 5 bases and J by 4 bases, leaving 11 bases between them. CDR3 bases: TGTGCCAGCAGTCGCCCGAGGGTTAATGAAAAACTGTTTTTT. Its translation: CASSRPRVNEKLFF.

V gene TRBV4-3 combines with J gene TRBJ2-3; TRBD2 matches at 8 bases. The germline CDR1 and CDR2 sequences are LGHNA and YSLEER. Trimming removed 0 bases from V and 5 bases from J; junction bases left unmatched: 7. This CDR3 is 16 amino acids long. Here the CDR3 reads CASSQEGVAGRDTQYF. CDR3 in DNA: TGCGCCAGCAGCCAAGAGGGAGTAGCGGGACGAGATACGCAGTATTTT.

This chain connects TRBV19 to TRBJ1-4, with D hard to call. Trimming cost V 7 bases and J 0 bases, with 12 bases left between them. Germline CDR1 reads LNHDA; CDR2 reads SQIVND (reference sequence). The CDR3 length is 15 residues. The CDR3 nucleotides are TGTGCCAGTAAAGGAGGACCTGCAACTAATGAAAAACTGTTTTTT. It translates to CASKGGPATNEKLFF.

Written as DNA, the CDR3 is TGTGCCAGTACCCCCACCGGGACAGGGGGCGTCTACAATGAGCAGTTCTTC. Translation: CASTPTGTGGVYNEQFF. The chain employs TRBV19 and TRBJ2-1, with 12 bases lining up with TRBD1. Trimming cost V 7 bases and J 3 bases; bases outside gene matches: 10. The CDR3 runs to 17 residues. CDR1 is LNHDA, CDR2 SQIVND, per germline (reference sequence).

The chain recombines TRBV7-2 with TRBJ2-2; the D is unclear. CDR1 and CDR2 from the germline V gene are SGHTA and FQGNSA. Trimming stripped 1 base from V and 2 bases from J, with 5 bases between. The CDR3 is 14 residues long. DNA for the CDR3: TGTGCCAGCAGCTTAGGACTTAACACCGGGGAGCTGTTTTTT. Translating gives CASSLGLNTGELFF.

The rearrangement joins TRBV18 to TRBJ1-1, with TRBD1 as a possible D gene (5 bases). From germline, CDR1 is KGHSH and CDR2 LQKENI. This CDR3 has 14 amino acids. V lost 3 bases and J 6 bases, leaving 14 bases between the germline ends. CDR3 in DNA: TGTGCCAGCTCACCCTCTGCAGGGCCGTCTGAAGCTTTCTTT. It yields the protein CASSPSAGPSEAFF.

This clone was seen more than once but under ten times. V and J are TRBV5-6 and TRBJ1-2, with 8 bases lining up with TRBD1. This CDR3 is 16 amino acids long. Looked up from germline, CDR1 is SGHDT and CDR2 is YYEEEE. J lost 8 bases, V lost 4 bases, and 16 bases had no gene match. This CDR3 is CASSDRTGPRPGGYTF. In DNA form, the CDR3 reads TGTGCCAGCAGCGACCGGACAGGGCCACGTCCTGGGGGCTACACCTTC.

Here the CDR3 DNA reads TGTGCCAGCGTACCGGGAACCACCTACGAGCAGTACTTC. The encoded protein is CASVPGTTYEQYF. V and J are TRBV2 and TRBJ2-7; a weak D match, TRBD2 (5 bases). The CDR3 spans 13 residues. In germline, CDR1 is SNHLY, CDR2 FYNNEI. V gave up 8 bases and J gave up 2 bases, with 13 bases separating them. The full variable domain, in which reference TRBV2 and TRBJ2-7 provide the parts outside the CDR3, is EPEVTQTPSHQVTQMGQEVILRCVPISNHLYFYWYRQILGQKVEFLVSFYNNEISEKSEIFDDQFSVERPDGSNFTLKIRSTKLEDSAMYFCASVPGTTYEQYFGPGTRLTVT.

This chain connects TRBV25-1 to TRBJ2-7; possible D gene TRBD2, 7 bases. Trimming took off 4 bases at V and 1 base at J, with 14 bases between the two ends. This CDR3 comprises 15 residues. In germline, CDR1 is MGHDK, CDR2 SYGVNS. CDR3 loop: CASSVAGAGSYEQYF. The CDR3 region has the DNA TGTGCCAGCAGTGTGGCGGGGGCAGGGTCCTACGAGCAGTACTTC.

The chain employs TRBV9 and TRBJ2-1; 10 bases align to TRBD1. CDR1 SGDLS and CDR2 YYNGEE come from the germline V gene. The V and J ends lost 3 bases and 3 bases, in that order; junction bases with no gene match: 0. This CDR3 has 14 residues. The chain's CDR3 is CASSGTGGYNEQFF. The CDR3 bases are TGTGCCAGCAGCGGGACAGGGGGCTACAATGAGCAGTTCTTC.

The chain combines TRBV9 with TRBJ1-1; weak D call: TRBD1 (6 bases). The germline V and J ends were trimmed by 0 bases and 3 bases, with 12 bases remaining between them. This CDR3 has 15 residues. Germline V lookup: CDR1 SGDLS, CDR2 YYNGEE. The CDR3 sequence: CASSVEGQGYTEAFF. The CDR3 bases are TGTGCCAGCAGCGTAGAGGGCCAGGGGTACACTGAAGCTTTCTTT.

The chain uses TRBV18 and TRBJ2-3; TRBD2 agrees at 7 bases. From germline, CDR1 is KGHSH and CDR2 LQKENI. J was trimmed by 0 bases and V by 3 bases; bases with no gene match: 6. The CDR3 runs 16 residues. The CDR3, as DNA: TGTGCCAGCTCACCTCAAGCGGGGTCGAGCACAGATACGCAGTATTTT. It specifies CASSPQAGSSTDTQYF. Looking up the rest from reference TRBV18 and TRBJ2-3 gives the full variable domain: NAGVMQNPRHLVRRRGQEARLRCSPMKGHSHVYWYRQLPEEGLKFMVYLQKENIIDESGMPKERFSAEFPKEGPSILRIQQVVRGDSAAYFCASSPQAGSSTDTQYFGPGTRLTVL.

The J gene is TRBJ2-1, the V gene TRBV10-2; 9 bases are a match to TRBD2. The CDR3 has 14 residues. In germline, CDR1 is WSHSY, CDR2 SAAADI. The ends lost 3 bases at V and 11 bases at J; junction bases unmatched: 8. The CDR3 nucleotides are TGCGCCAGCAGTGACCGAGGACTAGCGCTAAAGCAGTTCTTC. It encodes CASSDRGLALKQFF.

The table lists this clone with a count of one. J is TRBJ2-1 and V is TRBV7-8; 7 bases are shared with TRBD1. The ends lost 5 bases at V and 5 bases at J; junction bases unmatched: 6. This CDR3 has 14 residues. Germline values: CDR1 SGHVS, CDR2 FQNEAQ. CDR3 loop: CASSTSDRHNEQFF. The CDR3 DNA is TGTGCCAGCAGCACATCGGACAGGCACAATGAGCAGTTCTTC.

A few counts support this clone. The chain carries TRBV19 and TRBJ2-1; 9 bases fit TRBD1. Germline V gene sequence: CDR1 LNHDA, CDR2 SQIVND (reference sequence). J was trimmed by 3 bases and V by 3 bases; bases with no gene match: 9. The CDR3 totals 17 residues. CDR3 sequence reads: CASSIYSGQGDYNEQFF. The CDR3, as DNA: TGTGCCAGTAGTATTTATTCGGGACAGGGCGACTACAATGAGCAGTTCTTC.